Following are 23 T cell receptor beta chains from one sample sequenced in a study of shared clonotypes between healthy human individuals. The repertoire was sequenced with immunoSEQ multiplex PCR; TCRdb's copy has only in-frame clones and lacks some. The sample holds about 2.4 million clones, 90% to 95% seen once. The sequenced sample was naive CD4+ T cells from PBMCs. Regarding subset: CD45RA+ positively selected. Receptor source: a man younger than 35 in good health. Some clones in this sample may be carry-over from other donors' samples.

This chain uses TRBV5-1 with TRBJ2-3, with D maybe TRBD2 (6 bases). Germline values: CDR1 SGHRS, CDR2 YFSETQ. V was shortened by 0 bases and J by 8 bases, with 13 bases between the two germline ends. This CDR3 is built from 14 residues. As DNA, the CDR3 is TGCGCCAGCAGCTTGGATGGACTATCCTCTACGCAGTATTTT. It specifies CASSLDGLSSTQYF.

This chain joins TRBV5-1 and TRBJ1-5; no reliable D call. CDR3 length equals 16 residues. V gave up 0 bases and J gave up 2 bases, with 12 bases separating them. Germline CDR1 SGHRS, CDR2 YFSETQ. The CDR3 nucleotides read TGCGCCAGCAGCTTGGAACGGGCCGGCGGCAATCAGCCCCAGCATTTT. This sequence encodes CASSLERAGGNQPQHF.

The gene calls are TRBV6-1 and TRBJ1-5; D remains unclear. Germline V gene data show CDR1 as MNHNS and CDR2 as SASEGT. This CDR3 is built from 13 residues. V was trimmed by 2 bases and J by 5 bases, leaving 7 bases between them. CDR3 loop: CASSEMRDQPQHF. CDR3 nucleotides: TGTGCCAGCAGTGAAATGCGGGATCAGCCCCAGCATTTT.

The rearrangement joins TRBV11-3 to TRBJ2-7; no firm D call. The V gene's germline CDR1 is SGHNT and CDR2 YENEEA. This CDR3 is built from 15 residues. V was shortened by 1 base and J by 5 bases, with 15 bases between the two germline ends. CDR3 sequence reads: CASSLGPPDTHEQYF. CDR3 sequence (DNA): TGTGCCAGCAGCTTAGGGCCGCCTGACACCCACGAGCAGTACTTC. The complete variable domain, with remaining parts taken from reference TRBV11-3 and TRBJ2-7, reads EAGVVQSPRYKIIEKKQPVAFWCNPISGHNTLYWYLQNLGQGPELLIRYENEEAVDDSQLPKDRFSAERLKGVDSTLKIQPAELGDSAVYLCASSLGPPDTHEQYFGPGTRLTVT.

The chain combines TRBV2 with TRBJ2-4; 16 bases match TRBD2. The CDR3 length is 14 residues. Germline trimming cut 6 bases from V and 8 bases from J; bases unmatched to any gene: 1. Germline-derived CDR1 and CDR2 are SNHLY and FYNNEI. The CDR3 spells CASRGTSGRDIQYF. In nucleotides, the CDR3 is TGTGCCAGCAGGGGGACTAGCGGGAGGGACATTCAGTACTTC. Filled out from reference TRBV2 and TRBJ2-4, the complete variable domain reads EPEVTQTPSHQVTQMGQEVILRCVPISNHLYFYWYRQILGQKVEFLVSFYNNEISEKSEIFDDQFSVERPDGSNFTLKIRSTKLEDSAMYFCASRGTSGRDIQYFGAGTRLSVL.

The gene calls are TRBV5-1 and TRBJ1-1; a weak D match, TRBD1 (6 bases). Germline loops: CDR1 SGHRS, CDR2 YFSETQ. With 3 bases removed from V and 1 base from J, the gap between germline ends came to 7 bases. The CDR3 spans 13 residues. The DNA for the CDR3 is TGCGCCAGCAGCTGGGGACAGAACACTGAAGCTTTCTTT. It specifies CASSWGQNTEAFF.

The chain uses TRBV5-1 and TRBJ2-1; 9 bases map to TRBD2. This CDR3 region has 15 residues. The J segment lost 5 bases and the V segment lost 5 bases, leaving 8 bases of the junction unmatched. From germline, CDR1 is SGHRS and CDR2 YFSETQ. DNA of the CDR3: TGCGCCAGCAGGAGTGGACTAGCGCGAAACAATGAGCAGTTCTTC. It codes for CASRSGLARNNEQFF.

This chain joins TRBV6-1 and TRBJ2-7; 11 nucleotides match TRBD2. The CDR3 has 13 amino acids. Germline V lookup: CDR1 MNHNS, CDR2 SASEGT. J was trimmed by 3 bases and V by 7 bases; bases with no gene match: 2. The CDR3 here is CASTLAGGYEQYF. The CDR3 DNA reads as TGTGCCAGCACCCTAGCGGGAGGCTACGAGCAGTACTTC.

The chain uses TRBV27 and TRBJ2-4; 9 bases agree with TRBD1. Germline values: CDR1 MNHEY, CDR2 SMNVEV (reference sequence). The CDR3 has 15 amino acids. V lost 0 bases and J lost 10; bases outside the gene matches: 7. CDR3 DNA: TGTGCCAGCAGTTTATCGGACTACAGGGGGCGTATTCAGTACTTC. The encoded protein is CASSLSDYRGRIQYF.

This clone was picked up a small number of times. This chain connects TRBV5-1 to TRBJ1-1; no clear D. Germline values: CDR1 SGHRS, CDR2 YFSETQ. V gave up 2 bases and J gave up 1 base, with 9 bases separating them. CDR3 length: 14 residues. The CDR3 loop is CASSFEVSNTEAFF. DNA for the CDR3: TGCGCCAGCAGCTTTGAGGTCTCGAACACTGAAGCTTTCTTT.

The chain couples TRBV5-1 to TRBJ2-7; TRBD1 matches 10 bases. The CDR3 has 15 amino acids. Losses at the gene ends were 4 bases for V and 6 bases for J; bases not matched to a gene: 10. The germline V gene has CDR1 SGHRS and CDR2 YFSETQ. The CDR3 loop reads CASSDPRQGASEQYF. The CDR3 nucleotides read TGCGCCAGCAGCGACCCTAGACAGGGGGCTAGCGAGCAGTACTTC.

The CDR3, as DNA: TGTGCCAGCTCACCACAGGCAGGGGATAGCAATCAGCCCCAGCATTTT. Residues: CASSPQAGDSNQPQHF. The chain joins TRBV18 to TRBJ1-5; possibly TRBD1 for D (6 bases). Germline V gene sequence: CDR1 KGHSH, CDR2 LQKENI. The CDR3 covers 16 residues. V was trimmed by 1 base and J by 0 bases, leaving 10 bases between them.

The genes are TRBV10-3 and TRBJ1-6; D is possibly TRBD1 (6 bases). Trimming took 3 bases from V and 5 from J, leaving 11 bases between them. The CDR3 has 15 residues. Germline values: CDR1 ENHRY, CDR2 SYGVKD. The CDR3 region is CAISDWAGDNSPLHF. For the CDR3, the DNA is TGTGCCATCAGTGATTGGGCAGGGGATAATTCACCCCTCCACTTT.

The chain combines TRBV5-4 with TRBJ2-1; TRBD1 might be the D (5 bases). The V end was cut by 4 bases, the J end by 0 bases, with 14 bases between. The CDR3 contains 16 residues. Per the germline V gene, CDR1 is SGHNT and CDR2 is YYREEE (reference sequence). The CDR3 region is CASSPGSQGSYNEQFF. CDR3 DNA: TGTGCCAGCAGCCCCGGTAGCCAGGGCTCCTACAATGAGCAGTTCTTC.

The chain links TRBV9 to TRBJ2-1, with no clear D. V lost 0 bases to trimming and J lost 0 bases, with 10 bases between them. This CDR3 comprises 16 residues. Germline V gives CDR1 SGDLS, CDR2 YYNGEE. CDR3 DNA: TGTGCCAGCAGCGTAGGGGGATGGGGCTCCTACAATGAGCAGTTCTTC. Protein product: CASSVGGWGSYNEQFF.

The V call is TRBV28, the J call TRBJ1-5; D not certain. CDR1 is MDHEN and CDR2 is SYDVKM in the germline V gene. V gave up 10 bases and J gave up 0 bases, with 13 bases separating them. The CDR3 extends over 14 amino acids. CDR3: CATADGYSNQPQHF. Here the CDR3 DNA reads TGTGCCACCGCGGACGGGTATAGCAATCAGCCCCAGCATTTT.

V and J are TRBV6-1 and TRBJ2-7; possibly TRBD2 for D (5 bases). Germline V gene lookup returns CDR1 MNHNS and CDR2 SASEGT. Trimming cost V 5 bases and J 3 bases, with 14 bases left between them. This CDR3 region has 14 residues. The CDR3 coding sequence is TGTGCCAGCAGTCCCTTGAGGGCTCTCTACGAGCAGTACTTC. As protein: CASSPLRALYEQYF.

The rearrangement uses TRBV5-1 and TRBJ1-5; a possible D gene is TRBD1 (6 bases). The CDR3 contains 15 residues. V was pared by 4 bases and J by 7 bases, with 18 bases between. Germline-derived CDR1 and CDR2 are SGHRS and YFSETQ. This CDR3 is CASSQGPEPGQPQHF. The CDR3 nucleotides are TGCGCCAGCAGCCAGGGGCCGGAACCGGGGCAGCCCCAGCATTTT.

The chain has TRBV7-2 and TRBJ1-3, with 10 bases fitting TRBD1. The CDR3 contains 16 residues. The V gene end was trimmed by 5 bases and the J gene end by 3 bases; junction bases not matched to a gene: 7. CDR1 SGHTA and CDR2 FQGNSA come from the germline V gene. The CDR3 DNA reads as TGTGCCAGCAGCCGACAGGGGGCTTTAGGTGGAAACACCATATATTTT. It codes for CASSRQGALGGNTIYF.

This clone was seen a few times. The chain is built from TRBV5-1 and TRBJ1-2; TRBD1 might be the D (5 bases). Germline assignment: CDR1 SGHRS and CDR2 YFSETQ. V was shortened by 0 bases and J by 10 bases, with 19 bases between the two germline ends. The CDR3 extends over 15 amino acids. CDR3 protein: CASSLAIEGFLSYTF. DNA for the CDR3: TGCGCCAGCAGCTTGGCGATCGAGGGGTTCCTATCCTACACCTTC.

This rearrangement joins TRBV6-1 to TRBJ1-1; 7 positions agree with TRBD1. Germline CDR1 is MNHNS and CDR2 is SASEGT. The length of the CDR3 is 14 residues. Unmatched junction bases numbered 6, after V lost 2 bases and J lost 6 bases. Here the CDR3 DNA reads TGTGCCAGCAGTGAACTTCAGGGGGTTGCTGAAGCTTTCTTT. It translates to CASSELQGVAEAFF.

The genes are TRBV30 and TRBJ2-7; weak D call: TRBD1 (6 bases). In germline, CDR1 is GTSNPN, CDR2 SVGIG (reference sequence). Deletions cut 4 bases from V and 3 bases from J, with 13 bases between. The CDR3 spans 13 residues. CDR3 nucleotides: TGTGCCTGGACCCAGGGGAAGTACTACGAGCAGTACTTC. It translates to CAWTQGKYYEQYF.

This clone is a singleton in its sample. The CDR3 loop is CASSYRQDLTDTQYF. The CDR3 nucleotides read TGTGCCAGCAGCTACCGACAGGACCTCACAGATACGCAGTATTTT. This chain links TRBV28 with TRBJ2-3; D possibly corresponds to TRBD1 (6 bases). The germline gives CDR1 MDHEN, CDR2 SYDVKM. The CDR3 runs to 15 residues. Trimming cost V 6 bases and J 2 bases, with 15 bases left between them.